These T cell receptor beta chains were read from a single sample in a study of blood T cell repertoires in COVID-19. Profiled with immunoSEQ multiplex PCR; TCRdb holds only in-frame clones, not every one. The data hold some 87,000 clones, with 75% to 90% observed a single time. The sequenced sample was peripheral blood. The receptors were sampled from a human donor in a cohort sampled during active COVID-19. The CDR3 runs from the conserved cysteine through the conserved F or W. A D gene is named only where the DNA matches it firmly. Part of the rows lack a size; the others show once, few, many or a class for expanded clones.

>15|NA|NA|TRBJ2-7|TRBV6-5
CASSYLPLASYEQYF
TGTGCCAGCAGTTACCTCCCACTTGCCTCCTACGAGCAGTACTTC
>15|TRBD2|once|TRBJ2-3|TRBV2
CASSDFGGGSNTQYF
TGTGCCAGCAGTGACTTTGGCGGGGGGTCGAATACGCAGTATTTT
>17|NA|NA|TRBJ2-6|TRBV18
CASSPGVRSSGANVLTF
TGTGCCAGCTCACCCGGGGTGCGGAGCTCTGGGGCCAACGTCCTGACTTTC
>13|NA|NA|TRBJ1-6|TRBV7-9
CASSLDLNSPLHF
TGTGCCAGCAGCTTAGATCTTAATTCACCCCTCCACTTT
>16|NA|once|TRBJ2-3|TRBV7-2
CASSSTHRDRTDTQYF
TGTGCCAGCAGCTCCACCCACAGGGATCGGACAGATACGCAGTATTTT
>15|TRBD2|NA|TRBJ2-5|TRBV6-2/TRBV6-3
CASSYRAGVQETQYF
TGTGCCAGCAGTTACCGGGCGGGGGTCCAAGAGACCCAGTACTTC
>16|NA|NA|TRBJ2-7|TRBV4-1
CASSQAFRDGGDEQYF
TGCGCCAGCAGCCAAGCATTCCGGGACGGAGGGGACGAGCAGTACTTC
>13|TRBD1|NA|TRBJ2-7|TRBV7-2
CASSRTGSYEQYF
TGTGCCAGCAGCAGGACAGGCTCCTACGAGCAGTACTTC
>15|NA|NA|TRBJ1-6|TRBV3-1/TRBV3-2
CASSPPWGQNSPLHF
TGTGCCAGCAGCCCTCCTTGGGGCCAAAATTCACCCCTCCACTTT
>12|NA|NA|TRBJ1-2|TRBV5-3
CARATPNYGYTF
TGTGCCAGAGCGACACCTAACTATGGCTACACCTTC
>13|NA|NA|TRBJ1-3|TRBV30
CAWSVWSGNTIYF
TGTGCCTGGAGTGTTTGGAGTGGAAACACCATATATTTT
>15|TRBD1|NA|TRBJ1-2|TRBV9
CASSSGQGAYYGYTF
TGTGCCAGCAGCTCTGGACAGGGGGCATACTATGGCTACACCTTC
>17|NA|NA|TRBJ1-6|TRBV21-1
CASSKVVGKQDRSPLHF
TGTGCCAGCAGCAAAGTAGTGGGTAAACAGGATCGTTCACCCCTCCACTTT
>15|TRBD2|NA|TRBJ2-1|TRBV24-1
CATSDLASGVNEQFF
TGTGCCACCAGTGATTTAGCGAGCGGGGTCAATGAGCAGTTCTTC
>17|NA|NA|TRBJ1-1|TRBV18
CASSPIKPRGGHTEAFF
TGTGCCAGCTCACCAATTAAGCCCAGGGGAGGGCACACTGAAGCTTTCTTT
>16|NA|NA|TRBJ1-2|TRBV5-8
CASSLGVDTDNYGYTF
TGTGCCAGCAGCTTGGGTGTGGATACAGATAACTATGGCTACACCTTC
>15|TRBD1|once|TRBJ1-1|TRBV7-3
CASSPTSRGQGEAFF
TGTGCCAGCAGCCCAACCTCTCGGGGACAGGGTGAAGCTTTCTTT
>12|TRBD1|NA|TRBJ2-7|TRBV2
CASRQGGYEQYF
TGTGCCAGCAGACAGGGGGGCTACGAGCAGTACTTC
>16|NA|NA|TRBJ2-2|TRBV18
CASSPIETGTTGELFF
TGTGCCAGCTCACCAATCGAGACAGGAACCACCGGGGAGCTGTTTTTT
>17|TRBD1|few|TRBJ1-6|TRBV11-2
CASSHGRRDRARSPLHF
TGTGCCAGCAGCCACGGTCGCCGGGACAGGGCTCGGTCACCCCTCCACTTT
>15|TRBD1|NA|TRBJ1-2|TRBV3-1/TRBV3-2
CASSQRTGSNYGYTF
TGTGCCAGCAGCCAAAGGACAGGTTCTAACTATGGCTACACCTTC
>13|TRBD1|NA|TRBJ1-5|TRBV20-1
CSASRQGSQPQHF
TGCAGTGCCAGTCGACAGGGGAGTCAGCCCCAGCATTTT
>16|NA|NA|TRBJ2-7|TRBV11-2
CASSSGRGKRSYEQYF
TGTGCCAGCAGCTCCGGTAGGGGGAAGCGCTCCTACGAGCAGTACTTC
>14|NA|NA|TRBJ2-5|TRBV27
CASSLRLGPETQYF
TGTGCCAGCAGTTTAAGGCTGGGCCCAGAGACCCAGTACTTC
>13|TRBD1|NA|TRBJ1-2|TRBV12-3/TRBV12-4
CASSTGGRLGYTF
TGTGCCAGCAGTACAGGGGGCCGCTTAGGCTACACCTTC
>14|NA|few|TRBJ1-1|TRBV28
CASSRRGGLAEAFF
TGTGCCAGCAGCCGAAGGGGGGGTCTAGCTGAAGCTTTCTTT
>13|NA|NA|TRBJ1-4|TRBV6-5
CASGGANNEKLFF
TGTGCCAGTGGAGGGGCGAATAATGAAAAACTGTTTTTT
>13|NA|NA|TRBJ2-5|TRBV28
CASSYEALETQYF
TGTGCCAGCAGTTATGAGGCGCTGGAGACCCAGTACTTC
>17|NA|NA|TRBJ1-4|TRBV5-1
CASSPWGRITTNEKLFF
TGCGCCAGCAGCCCCTGGGGCAGGATAACAACTAATGAAAAACTGTTTTTT
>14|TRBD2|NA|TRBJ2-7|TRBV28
CASRINRDYYEQYF
TGTGCCAGCAGAATAAACCGGGACTACTACGAGCAGTACTTC
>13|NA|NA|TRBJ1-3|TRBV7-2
CASSPAAGNTIYF
TGTGCCAGCAGCCCGGCGGCTGGAAACACCATATATTTT
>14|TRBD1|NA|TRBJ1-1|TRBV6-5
CASRGQGVNTEAFF
TGTGCCAGCAGGGGACAGGGGGTAAACACTGAAGCTTTCTTT
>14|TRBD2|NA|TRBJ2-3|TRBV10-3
CATAAGGTTDTQYF
TGTGCCACCGCAGCGGGGGGGACCACAGATACGCAGTATTTT
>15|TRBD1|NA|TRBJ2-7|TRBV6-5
CASIFGQAPTYEQYF
TGTGCCAGCATTTTTGGACAGGCGCCCACCTACGAGCAGTACTTC
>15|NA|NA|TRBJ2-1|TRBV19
CASSPGPLTYNEQFF
TGTGCCAGTAGCCCAGGGCCCCTCACCTACAATGAGCAGTTCTTC
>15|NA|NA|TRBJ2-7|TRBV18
CASSPTGGKLYEQYF
TGTGCCAGCTCACCGACTGGGGGGAAGTTATACGAGCAGTACTTC
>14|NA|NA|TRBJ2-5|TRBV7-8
CASSLAGGGETQYF
TGTGCCAGCAGCTTAGCCGGGGGAGGAGAGACCCAGTACTTC
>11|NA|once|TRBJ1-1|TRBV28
CASSLDRGTFF
TGTGCCAGCAGTTTGGACAGAGGAACTTTCTTT
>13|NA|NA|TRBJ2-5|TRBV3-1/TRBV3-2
CASSHNSQETQYF
TGTGCCAGCAGCCATAACAGCCAAGAGACCCAGTACTTC
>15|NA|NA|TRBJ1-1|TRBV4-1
CASSPSISRNTEAFF
TGCGCCAGCAGCCCCTCGATTTCGAGGAACACTGAAGCTTTCTTT
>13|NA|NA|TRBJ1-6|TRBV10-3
CAIRDWSNSPLHF
TGTGCCATCAGGGACTGGTCCAATTCACCCCTCCACTTT
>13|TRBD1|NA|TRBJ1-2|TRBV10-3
CAINDRVFDGYTF
TGTGCCATCAATGACAGGGTCTTTGATGGCTACACCTTC